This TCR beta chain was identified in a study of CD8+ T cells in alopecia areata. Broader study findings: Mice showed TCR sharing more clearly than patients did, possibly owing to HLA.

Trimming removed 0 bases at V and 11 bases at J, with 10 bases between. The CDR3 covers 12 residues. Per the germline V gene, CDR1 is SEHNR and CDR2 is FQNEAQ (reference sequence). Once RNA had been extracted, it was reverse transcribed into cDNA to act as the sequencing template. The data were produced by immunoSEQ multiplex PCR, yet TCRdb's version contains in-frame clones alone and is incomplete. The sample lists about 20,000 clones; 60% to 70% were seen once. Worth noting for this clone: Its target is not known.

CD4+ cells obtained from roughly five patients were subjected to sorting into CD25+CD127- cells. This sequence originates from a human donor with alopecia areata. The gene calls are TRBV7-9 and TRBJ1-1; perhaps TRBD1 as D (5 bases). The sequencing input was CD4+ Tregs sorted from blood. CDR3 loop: CASSLAQGFAFF. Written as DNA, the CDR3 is TGTGCCAGCAGCTTAGCGCAGGGTTTTGCTTTCTTT.